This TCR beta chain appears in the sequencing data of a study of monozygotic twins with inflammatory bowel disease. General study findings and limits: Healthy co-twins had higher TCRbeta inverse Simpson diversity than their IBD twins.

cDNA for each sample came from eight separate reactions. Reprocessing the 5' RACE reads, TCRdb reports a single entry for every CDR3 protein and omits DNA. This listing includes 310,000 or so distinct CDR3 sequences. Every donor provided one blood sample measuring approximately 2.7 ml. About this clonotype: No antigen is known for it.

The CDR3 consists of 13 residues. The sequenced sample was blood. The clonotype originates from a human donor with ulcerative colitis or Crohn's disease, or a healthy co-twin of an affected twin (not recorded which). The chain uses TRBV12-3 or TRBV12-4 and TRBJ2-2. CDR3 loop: CASRPPRPGELFF.